A single sample gave rise to the 22 T cell receptor beta chains below, sequenced in a study of blood T cell repertoires in COVID-19. Some clones are missing from TCRdb's copy, which holds only in-frame ones; the method was immunoSEQ multiplex PCR. The profile shows some 220,000 clones, over 75% of them singletons. Input material: peripheral blood. These receptors all stem from a man aged 50 or older with COVID-19, enrolled during active disease.

Here the CDR3 reads CASSLWDTNTGELFF. CDR3 coding DNA: TGTGCCAGCAGCTTATGGGACACGAACACCGGGGAGCTGTTTTTT. The rearrangement joins TRBV7-9 to TRBJ2-2; possible D gene TRBD1, 6 bases. CDR1 and CDR2 from the germline V gene are SEHNR and FQNEAQ (reference sequence). V was cut by 2 bases and J by 0 bases, with 7 bases left in between. CDR3 length: 15 amino acids.

The chain couples TRBV7-9 to TRBJ1-4, with D maybe TRBD1 (6 bases). This CDR3 region has 14 residues. Trimming removed 5 bases at V and 7 bases at J, with 14 bases between. Germline V gene lookup returns CDR1 SEHNR and CDR2 FQNEAQ (reference sequence). CDR3 coding DNA: TGTGCCAGCAGCGCCAGGGGACCGGGTGAAAAACTGTTTTTT. Residues: CASSARGPGEKLFF.

The chain is built from TRBV7-8 and TRBJ2-1, with D perhaps matching TRBD1 (5 bases). V was pared by 1 base and J by 7 bases, with 11 bases between. The CDR3 covers 14 residues. The germline CDR1 and CDR2 sequences are SGHVS and FQNEAQ. The CDR3 DNA is TGTGCCAGCAGCTTAGGTACAGGATCTAATGAGCAGTTCTTC. This sequence encodes CASSLGTGSNEQFF.

The gene calls are TRBV19 and TRBJ1-6, with 12 nucleotides matching TRBD1. The ends lost 5 bases at V and 9 bases at J; junction bases unmatched: 5. CDR1 is LNHDA and CDR2 is SQIVND in the germline V gene (reference sequence). The CDR3 has 15 amino acids. The CDR3 DNA follows: TGTGCCAGTAGTTCCGGGACAGGGGGCGGTTCACCCCTCCACTTT. It is translated as CASSSGTGGGSPLHF.

The J gene is TRBJ2-5, the V gene TRBV9; tentative D call: TRBD2 (7 bases). Germline assignment: CDR1 SGDLS and CDR2 YYNGEE. This CDR3 comprises 16 residues. V was cut by 3 bases and J by 5 bases, with 20 bases left in between. The CDR3 loop reads CASSAGGLAFGETQYF. The CDR3, as DNA: TGTGCCAGCAGCGCGGGGGGCTTAGCTTTTGGGGAGACCCAGTACTTC.

The rearrangement joins TRBV10-3 to TRBJ1-2; D gene uncertain. CDR1 and CDR2 from the germline V gene are ENHRY and SYGVKD. Deletions cut 4 bases from V and 3 bases from J, with 12 bases between. The CDR3 totals 14 residues. The CDR3 DNA is TGTGCCATCAGTGCGCCAGGCTCTGACTATGGCTACACCTTC. Translation: CAISAPGSDYGYTF.

This clone was seen once. This sequence joins TRBV19 and TRBJ1-4, with TRBD1 as a possible D gene (5 bases). V was cut by 3 bases and J by 8 bases, with 13 bases left in between. CDR1 and CDR2 from the germline V gene are LNHDA and SQIVND (reference sequence). CDR3 size: 14 residues. In DNA form, the CDR3 reads TGTGCCAGTAGTATGCAGGGAAGTGGGGAAAAACTGTTTTTT. Protein sequence: CASSMQGSGEKLFF.

The chain has TRBV7-3 and TRBJ1-3; D is undetermined. Trimming stripped 0 bases from V and 0 bases from J, with 3 bases between. This CDR3 spans 14 amino acids. CDR1 and CDR2 from the germline V gene are SGHTA and FQGTGA. The CDR3 coding sequence is TGTGCCAGCAGCTTAACGAGCTCTGGAAACACCATATATTTT. As protein: CASSLTSSGNTIYF. The whole variable domain, filled in from reference TRBV7-3 and TRBJ1-3, reads GAGVSQTPSNKVTEKGKYVELRCDPISGHTALYWYRQSLGQGPEFLIYFQGTGAADDSGLPNDRFFAVRPEGSVSTLKIQRTERGDSAVYLCASSLTSSGNTIYFGEGSWLTVV.

This clone was detected once. The rearrangement uses TRBV7-2 and TRBJ2-5; 8 bases map to TRBD2. V was pared by 3 bases and J by 4 bases, with 4 bases of the junction left unmatched. The CDR3 spans 14 residues. Germline CDR1 is SGHTA and CDR2 is FQGNSA. This CDR3 reads CASSFLAGRETQYF. The CDR3, as DNA: TGTGCCAGCAGCTTCTTAGCGGGGCGAGAGACCCAGTACTTC.

The chain links TRBV5-1 to TRBJ2-2; TRBD2 aligns across 11 bases. CDR3 length: 16 residues. V lost 2 bases to trimming and J lost 2 bases; unmatched junction nucleotides: 2. Germline assignment: CDR1 SGHRS and CDR2 YFSETQ. This CDR3 reads CASSFLAGGNTGELFF. DNA for the CDR3: TGCGCCAGCAGCTTCCTAGCGGGGGGTAACACCGGGGAGCTGTTTTTT.

The J gene is TRBJ2-1, the V gene TRBV10-3; tentatively, D is TRBD1 (5 bases). Germline V gene sequence: CDR1 ENHRY, CDR2 SYGVKD. CDR3 length equals 11 residues. Deletions cut 4 bases from V and 15 bases from J, with 13 bases between. The CDR3 coding sequence is TGTGCCATCAGTGGGGTAGGGGTCCGGTTCTTC. The encoded protein is CAISGVGVRFF.

With respect to this clone: The same CDR3 can be traced to other DNA sequences in this sample. The chain employs TRBV6-5 and TRBJ2-2; 9 bases are shared with TRBD1. J was trimmed by 6 bases and V by 6 bases; bases with no gene match: 2. This CDR3 spans 13 amino acids. Germline CDR1 MNHEY, CDR2 SVGAGI. The DNA for the CDR3 is TGTGCCAGCAGAAGACAGGGGGCCGGGGAGCTGTTTTTT. This sequence encodes CASRRQGAGELFF.

The chain recombines TRBV7-9 with TRBJ2-7; 9 bases map to TRBD1. V was clipped by 5 bases and J by 7 bases; unmatched bases: 12. CDR1 SEHNR and CDR2 FQNEAQ come from the germline V gene (reference sequence). This CDR3 region has 15 residues. The CDR3 DNA sequence: TGTGCCAGCAGCGCGGACAGGGGCGTGTTCGGGGAGCAGTACTTC. This translates into CASSADRGVFGEQYF. The full variable domain, its missing parts supplied by reference TRBV7-9 and TRBJ2-7, is DTGVSQNPRHKITKRGQNVTFRCDPISEHNRLYWYRQTLGQGPEFLTYFQNEAQLEKSRLLSDRFSAERPKGSFSTLEIQRTEQGDSAMYLCASSADRGVFGEQYFGPGTRLTVT.

The rearrangement uses TRBV30 and TRBJ2-7; weak D call: TRBD1 (6 bases). CDR1 is GTSNPN and CDR2 is SVGIG in the germline V gene (reference sequence). CDR3 length equals 13 residues. Trimming stripped 1 base from V and 4 bases from J, with 11 bases between. CDR3 amino acids: CAWSALGQYEQYF. The CDR3 DNA is TGTGCCTGGAGTGCCCTTGGACAGTACGAGCAGTACTTC.

The V gene is TRBV28, the J gene TRBJ2-3; D unclear. The V end lost 6 bases, the J end lost 3 bases, and 4 bases lay between the germline ends. This CDR3 is built from 11 residues. The germline CDR1 and CDR2 sequences are MDHEN and SYDVKM. The chain's CDR3 is CASSQTDTQYF. Written as DNA, the CDR3 is TGTGCCAGCAGCCAAACAGATACGCAGTATTTT.

The chain joins TRBV5-4 to TRBJ2-5, with D possibly being TRBD1 (6 bases). The germline V gene has CDR1 SGHNT and CDR2 YYREEE (reference sequence). This CDR3 has 13 amino acids. Between the trimmed V and J ends, which lost 0 bases and 10 bases, there was a span of 13 bases. CDR3 bases: TGTGCCAGCAGCTTGGTGGACAGTGCCCTCCAGTACTTC. The encoded protein is CASSLVDSALQYF. The variable domain in full, completed from reference TRBV5-4 and TRBJ2-5, reads ETGVTQSPTHLIKTRGQQVTLRCSSQSGHNTVSWYQQALGQGPQFIFQYYREEENGRGNFPPRFSGLQFPNYSSELNVNALELDDSALYLCASSLVDSALQYFGPGTRLLVL.

The chain carries TRBV9 and TRBJ2-3; 8 nucleotides match TRBD2. CDR1 and CDR2 from the germline V gene are SGDLS and YYNGEE. CDR3 length equals 13 residues. V shed 9 bases and J 2 bases; nucleotides not matched to a gene: 5. The CDR3 DNA follows: TGTGCCACGGGAGGGGGGGACACAGATACGCAGTATTTT. Residues: CATGGGDTDTQYF.

V usage is TRBV7-3 and J usage is TRBJ2-7; TRBD1 might be the D (6 bases). Germline V CDR1 and CDR2: SGHTA, FQGTGA. The CDR3 runs 14 residues. Trimming removed 2 bases at V and 4 bases at J, with 12 bases between. CDR3 DNA sequence: TGTGCCAGCAGCTTAGACCCCAGGGGTTACGAGCAGTACTTC. As protein: CASSLDPRGYEQYF.

This clone was observed a handful of times. The V gene is TRBV9, the J gene TRBJ2-7; D may be TRBD2 (5 bases). V shed 0 bases and J shed 4 bases, with 11 bases lying between them. The CDR3 has 14 residues. Germline CDR1 SGDLS, CDR2 YYNGEE. In DNA, the CDR3 is TGTGCCAGCAGCGTAGACGTTAGCGAGTACGAGCAGTACTTC. Translating gives CASSVDVSEYEQYF.

This clone was detected a few times. The chain is built from TRBV7-8 and TRBJ2-2; tentatively, D is TRBD2 (7 bases). Germline loops: CDR1 SGHVS, CDR2 FQNEAQ. Trimming took 7 bases from V and 4 from J, leaving 13 bases between them. The CDR3 is 14 residues long. CDR3 sequence: CASNYREGTGELFF. As DNA, the CDR3 is TGTGCCAGCAACTACAGGGAGGGCACCGGGGAGCTGTTTTTT.

V and J are TRBV7-6 and TRBJ2-7; D is undetermined. Trimming stripped 0 bases from V and 2 bases from J, with 14 bases between. Germline V lookup: CDR1 SGHVS, CDR2 FNYEAQ. The CDR3 loop spans 16 amino acids. The CDR3 spells CASSLAFRGGPYEQYF. The CDR3 coding sequence is TGTGCCAGCAGCTTAGCTTTTCGCGGTGGTCCCTACGAGCAGTACTTC.

The V and J genes are TRBV28 and TRBJ2-3, with D unclear. V gave up 3 bases and J gave up 2 bases, with 9 bases separating them. The CDR3 consists of 14 residues. Germline V CDR1 and CDR2: MDHEN, SYDVKM. This CDR3 is CASSLASYTDTQYF. CDR3 sequence (DNA): TGTGCCAGCAGTTTGGCCTCATACACAGATACGCAGTATTTT. Drawing the rest from reference TRBV28 and TRBJ2-3, the complete variable domain is DVKVTQSSRYLVKRTGEKVFLECVQDMDHENMFWYRQDPGLGLRLIYFSYDVKMKEKGDIPEGYSVSREKKERFSLILESASTNQTSMYLCASSLASYTDTQYFGPGTRLTVL.